A single sample gave rise to the 14 T cell receptor beta chains below, sequenced in a study of PD-1 blockade in classical Hodgkin lymphoma. Sequencing used immunoSEQ multiplex PCR; TCRdb keeps in-frame clones, though not all of them. The sample holds 20,000 to 30,000 clones; 69% are singletons and the top ten take approximately 3.4%. Each patient's relapse followed autologous stem cell transplantation, and brentuximab vedotin exposure varied. Sequences were derived from peripheral blood mononuclear cells (PBMCs), sampled at baseline. The receptors originated from a human donor with classical Hodgkin lymphoma.

V usage is TRBV4-2 and J usage is TRBJ2-5, with 9 nucleotides matching TRBD2. Trimming took 2 bases from V and 2 from J; bases not matched to a gene: 12. Germline V gene sequence: CDR1 LGHNA, CDR2 YNFKEQ. This CDR3 has 18 residues. The chain's CDR3 is CASSQSASGDPIQETQYF. The CDR3 nucleotides are TGTGCCAGCAGCCAATCGGCTAGCGGGGACCCCATTCAAGAGACCCAGTACTTC.

The chain uses TRBV5-5 and TRBJ2-1; TRBD1 aligns across 7 bases. The germline gives CDR1 SGHKS, CDR2 YYEKEE (reference sequence). CDR3 length: 13 residues. The J segment lost 8 bases and the V segment lost 4 bases, leaving 6 bases of the junction unmatched. The CDR3 here is CASSLTGEHEQFF. DNA of the CDR3: TGTGCCAGCAGCCTAACAGGGGAGCATGAGCAGTTCTTC.

This clone has a handful of counts. The rearrangement links TRBV4-3 to TRBJ2-1, with D unclear. Germline V gives CDR1 LGHNA, CDR2 YSLEER. The CDR3 spans 15 residues. The V gene lost 2 bases and the J gene lost 5 bases, with 13 bases spanning the gap. The CDR3 is CASSQSQQPDNEQFF. The CDR3 nucleotides read TGCGCCAGCAGCCAAAGCCAACAGCCCGACAATGAGCAGTTCTTC.

This clone was observed once. V is TRBV11-3 and J is TRBJ2-1, with D unclear. The CDR3 loop spans 16 amino acids. Trimming removed 5 bases from V and 2 bases from J, with 16 bases in between. The germline CDR1 and CDR2 sequences are SGHNT and YENEEA. The CDR3 sequence is CASSISGANPYNEQFF. CDR3 in DNA: TGTGCCAGCAGCATTTCCGGAGCCAACCCCTACAATGAGCAGTTCTTC.

The count of this clone is one. The rearrangement links TRBV29-1 to TRBJ2-7; no definite D call. The CDR3 runs 11 residues. The germline CDR1 and CDR2 sequences are SQVTM and ANQGSEA. Between the trimmed V and J ends, which lost 3 bases and 6 bases, there was a span of 9 bases. DNA for the CDR3: TGCAGCGTTGATATTTTGAGCGAGCAGTACTTC. Amino acid sequence: CSVDILSEQYF.

This clone was seen a few times. The chain combines TRBV11-2 with TRBJ1-6, with TRBD1 identical over 7 bases. J lost 8 bases, V lost 6 bases, and 7 bases had no gene match. Germline V gene sequence: CDR1 SGHAT, CDR2 FQNNGV. There are 14 residues in the CDR3. CDR3 nucleotides: TGTGCCAGCAGTCGACAGGGATTCTATTCACCCCTCCACTTT. The encoded protein is CASSRQGFYSPLHF.

The chain is built from TRBV5-5 and TRBJ2-1, with D uncertain. The CDR3 runs to 13 residues. V lost 4 bases and J 7 bases, leaving 12 bases between the germline ends. Germline CDR1 is SGHKS and CDR2 is YYEKEE (reference sequence). CDR3 protein: CASSTFNRNEQFF. CDR3 in DNA: TGTGCCAGCAGCACCTTCAACAGAAATGAGCAGTTCTTC.

The chain recombines TRBV7-9 with TRBJ1-1; D ambiguous. The V gene's germline CDR1 is SEHNR and CDR2 FQNEAQ (reference sequence). The CDR3 is 13 amino acids. V was clipped by 5 bases and J by 4 bases, with 11 bases between them. The CDR3 DNA reads as TGTGCCAGCAGCCCCCCCCGGAGCACTGAAGCTTTCTTT. It specifies CASSPPRSTEAFF.

The rearrangement uses TRBV30 and TRBJ2-7; possible D gene TRBD2, 6 bases. V was clipped by 4 bases and J by 6 bases, with 16 bases between them. This CDR3 has 13 amino acids. Germline V gives CDR1 GTSNPN, CDR2 SVGIG (reference sequence). The CDR3 nucleotides are TGTGCCTGGATCGGGACGGGGGTAGGCGAGCAGTACTTC. Translating gives CAWIGTGVGEQYF. The full variable domain, with the rest looked up from reference TRBV30 and TRBJ2-7, is SQTIHQWPATLVQPVGSPLSLECTVEGTSNPNLYWYRQAAGRGLQLLFYSVGIGQISSEVPQNLSASRPQDRQFILSSKKLLLSDSGFYLCAWIGTGVGEQYFGPGTRLTVT.

To note about this clone: One end of the junction varies from germline; a read error may be responsible. This rearrangement joins TRBV5-4 to TRBJ1-1, with D tentatively TRBD1 (5 bases). The germline V gene encodes CDR1 SGHNT and CDR2 YYREEE (reference sequence). The CDR3 contains 16 residues. The CDR3 sequence is CASSPDTGRMKTEAFF. CDR3 in DNA: TGTGCCAGCAGCCCGGACACCGGCCGTATGAAAACTGAAGCTTTCTTT.

The V call is TRBV5-4, the J call TRBJ1-1; D is ambiguous. Looked up from germline, CDR1 is SGHNT and CDR2 is YYREEE (reference sequence). The germline V and J ends were trimmed by 0 bases and 1 base, with 16 bases remaining between them. The CDR3 is 17 residues long. The CDR3 DNA is TGTGCCAGCAGCTTGGAGAGGCCGACTTTATCGAACACTGAAGCTTTCTTT. Its protein is CASSLERPTLSNTEAFF.

J is TRBJ2-1 and V is TRBV4-3; 9 bases agree with TRBD2. Germline V gives CDR1 LGHNA, CDR2 YSLEER. The CDR3 length is 15 residues. J gave up 8 bases and V 1 base, and 6 bases lay outside the gene matches. CDR3 in DNA: TGCGCCAGCAGCCAAGGGCTAGCGGGGACGGATGAGCAGTTCTTC. This encodes CASSQGLAGTDEQFF.

This clone rates as medium-sized. The chain recombines TRBV7-6 with TRBJ1-5; the match to TRBD1 covers 8 bases. Germline loops: CDR1 SGHVS, CDR2 FNYEAQ. The CDR3 is made up of 13 amino acids. Trimming cost V 5 bases and J 4 bases; bases outside gene matches: 1. CDR3 DNA sequence: TGTGCCAGCAGCCGGACAGGGAATCAGCCCCAGCATTTT. Translated: CASSRTGNQPQHF.

This clone turned up a few times. The V gene is TRBV5-4, the J gene TRBJ2-1; TRBD2 matches at 11 bases. In germline, CDR1 is SGHNT, CDR2 YYREEE (reference sequence). The CDR3 has 16 amino acids. J gave up 7 bases and V 6 bases, and 12 bases lay outside the gene matches. CDR3 amino acids: CASTHRGSGGVNEQFF. CDR3 nucleotide sequence: TGTGCCAGCACCCATCGGGGTAGCGGGGGGGTTAATGAGCAGTTCTTC.